The text below deals with one T cell receptor (beta chain). Antigen specificity is unknown. This entry is derived from a study of T cells in narcolepsy. Points from the study as a whole: Blood of same and different patients, but not healthy controls, reportedly held recurring autoreactive clonotypes.

TCRdb's copy holds only in-frame clones and misses some; the assay was immunoSEQ multiplex PCR. The sample shows about 36,000 clones, roughly 86% of them seen only once. Trimming removed 7 bases at V and 1 base at J, with 4 bases between. Germline V lookup: CDR1 MGHDK, CDR2 SYGVNS. The CDR3 has 12 residues. The sequence derives from a human donor in good health. Sequencing input: memory (CD45RA-) CD4+ T cells from blood. The chain recombines TRBV25-1 with TRBJ2-2; D is ambiguous. The CDR3 sequence: CASKRNTGELFF. In nucleotides, the CDR3 is TGTGCCAGCAAGAGGAACACCGGGGAGCTGTTTTTT. The entire variable domain, with the rest obtained from reference TRBV25-1 and TRBJ2-2, is as follows: EADIYQTPRYLVIGTGKKITLECSQTMGHDKMYWYQQDPGMELHLIHYSYGVNSTEKGDLSSESTVSRIRTEHFPLTLESARPSHTSQYLCASKRNTGELFFGEGSRLTVL.